This T cell receptor (beta chain) was sequenced for a study of shared clonotypes between healthy human individuals. Comment on this clone: Antigen: not known.

Assay: immunoSEQ multiplex PCR; the TCRdb copy retains only in-frame clones and omits some. The table has millions of clones, 90% to 95% seen once; the top ten hold around 0.4%. Whole-study findings and limits: Naive CD4 clonotypes overlapped across a few donors at roughly 5%. It was only blood that was sampled, and tissue repertoires likely differ.

The ends were cut back, 5 bases at V and 4 bases at J, with 13 bases in the middle. This CDR3 has 13 amino acids. From germline, CDR1 is SGHTS and CDR2 YDEGEE. J is TRBJ2-7 and V is TRBV5-8; perhaps TRBD2 as D (5 bases). The sequencing input was naive CD4+ T cells from PBMCs. Subset denoted: CD45RA+ positively selected. The origin of this receptor is a man aged 18 to 35 in good health. Some clones in this sample may be carry-over from other donors' samples. The CDR3 is CASSPDSIYEQYF. The CDR3 DNA follows: TGTGCCAGCAGTCCGGACTCTATATACGAGCAGTACTTC.